A selection of T cell receptor beta chains follows, all from one sample in a study of shared clonotypes between healthy human individuals. Only in-frame clones appear in the TCRdb table, and some are missing; sequencing was by immunoSEQ multiplex PCR. This sample has approximately 2.5 million clones, with roughly nine tenths found just once. Sequencing used naive CD4+ T cells sorted from blood. These receptors were taken from a man between 18 and 29 years old in good health. Both conserved end residues are part of each CDR3. D genes are given only for firm matches. Rows may omit the clone size; those that give it use once, few, many or a size class.

j_call,d_call,v_call,clone_size,cdr3_aa,cdr3_nt
TRBJ2-3,NA,TRBV4-1,NA,CASSQEARTSTDTQYF,TGCGCCAGCAGCCAAGAGGCCCGGACTAGCACAGATACGCAGTATTTT
TRBJ2-5,NA,TRBV30,NA,CAWTHPLRWETQYF,TGTGCCTGGACCCACCCCTTACGTTGGGAGACCCAGTACTTC
TRBJ2-5,NA,TRBV7-2,NA,CASSLAGVQETQYF,TGTGCCAGCAGCTTAGCGGGGGTCCAAGAGACCCAGTACTTC
TRBJ2-2,NA,TRBV6-1,NA,CASSGPNTGELFF,TGTGCCAGCAGTGGTCCGAACACCGGGGAGCTGTTTTTT
TRBJ1-6,NA,TRBV10-3,NA,CAISDIRDSPLHF,TGTGCCATCAGTGATATCAGGGACTCACCCCTCCACTTT
TRBJ2-2,NA,TRBV6-5,NA,CASSIGRGTGELFF,TGTGCCAGCAGTATCGGGAGAGGAACCGGGGAGCTGTTTTTT
TRBJ1-3,NA,TRBV14,NA,CASSQVSGNTIYF,TGTGCCAGCAGCCAAGTCAGTGGGAACACCATATATTTT
TRBJ2-2,NA,TRBV6-6,NA,CASSRAGELFF,TGTGCCAGCAGCAGGGCCGGGGAGCTGTTTTTT
TRBJ2-2,TRBD1,TRBV5-1,NA,CASSFGTGKKNTGELFF,TGCGCCAGCAGCTTTGGGACAGGGAAAAAGAACACCGGGGAGCTGTTTTTT
TRBJ2-5,TRBD1,TRBV30,NA,CAWAPGQRGETQYF,TGTGCCTGGGCCCCGGGACAGAGGGGAGAGACCCAGTACTTC
TRBJ2-4,NA,TRBV18,NA,CASSLDRLAKNIQYF,TGTGCCAGCTCACTAGACAGGCTAGCCAAAAACATTCAGTACTTC
TRBJ2-7,NA,TRBV28,NA,CASSFLRGTYEQYF,TGTGCCAGCAGTTTCTTAAGGGGAACCTACGAGCAGTACTTC
TRBJ2-3,NA,TRBV6-5,NA,CASTWGDTQYF,TGTGCCAGCACCTGGGGTGATACGCAGTATTTT
TRBJ1-1,NA,TRBV10-3,few,CAIGLTNTEAFF,TGTGCCATCGGCCTTACCAACACTGAAGCTTTCTTT
TRBJ1-3,TRBD1,TRBV9,NA,CASSDDRGNGNTIYF,TGTGCCAGCAGTGATGACAGGGGGAATGGAAACACCATATATTTT
TRBJ2-7,NA,TRBV19,NA,CASSRRDSSYEQYF,TGTGCCAGTAGCCGGCGGGACAGCTCCTACGAGCAGTACTTC
TRBJ1-6,NA,TRBV2,NA,CASNLGDANSPLHF,TGTGCCAGCAATTTAGGGGACGCAAATTCACCCCTCCACTTT
TRBJ2-3,TRBD2,TRBV10-2,NA,CASSPLAGVPDTQYF,TGCGCCAGCAGTCCCCTAGCGGGAGTCCCAGATACGCAGTATTTT
TRBJ2-2,NA,TRBV11-2,NA,CASSSGGGLTTDRELFF,TGTGCCAGCAGCTCAGGGGGGGGCCTCACAACCGACCGGGAGCTGTTTTTT
TRBJ2-1,TRBD2,TRBV28,once,CASSYGLAGYNEQFF,TGTGCCAGCAGTTACGGACTAGCAGGATACAATGAGCAGTTCTTC
TRBJ2-3,TRBD2,TRBV30,once,CAWSVLAGGPDTQYF,TGTGCCTGGAGTGTGCTAGCGGGGGGGCCGGATACGCAGTATTTT
TRBJ2-2,TRBD2,TRBV5-1,NA,CASSWLHSGTGTGELFF,TGCGCCAGCAGCTGGCTTCATAGCGGGACGGGCACCGGGGAGCTGTTTTTT
TRBJ1-4,NA,TRBV7-9,NA,CASSLSPSRSEKLFF,TGTGCCAGCAGCTTAAGCCCTTCAAGGTCTGAAAAACTGTTTTTT
TRBJ2-2,NA,TRBV29-1,NA,CSVVDRKNTGELFF,TGCAGCGTCGTGGACAGAAAGAACACCGGGGAGCTGTTTTTT
TRBJ2-1,NA,TRBV7-8,NA,CASSLAAPTYNEQFF,TGTGCCAGCAGCTTAGCAGCGCCCACCTACAATGAGCAGTTCTTC
TRBJ1-2,TRBD1,TRBV7-2,NA,CASSLPGGWGYTF,TGTGCCAGCAGCCTACCAGGGGGGTGGGGCTACACCTTC
TRBJ2-2,TRBD2,TRBV7-6,NA,CASSPGLGNRAGELFF,TGTGCCAGCAGCCCGGGACTAGGGAATCGGGCCGGGGAGCTGTTTTTT
TRBJ2-7,NA,TRBV5-1,once,CASSSPGSYEQYF,TGCGCCAGCAGCTCCCCAGGGTCCTACGAGCAGTACTTC
TRBJ1-4,NA,TRBV10-3,NA,CAISETNEKLFF,TGTGCCATCAGTGAAACTAATGAAAAACTGTTTTTT
TRBJ2-1,TRBD2,TRBV7-2,NA,CASSPGLADNEQFF,TGTGCCAGCAGCCCCGGACTAGCGGACAATGAGCAGTTCTTC
TRBJ1-1,NA,TRBV30,few,CAWTAMNTEAFF,TGTGCCTGGACGGCCATGAACACTGAAGCTTTCTTT
TRBJ2-7,NA,TRBV19,few,CASSRTGTHEQYF,TGTGCCAGTAGTAGAACAGGGACCCACGAGCAGTACTTC
TRBJ1-2,NA,TRBV28,once,CASSPDISVNYGYTF,TGTGCCAGCAGTCCCGACATATCAGTGAACTATGGCTACACCTTC
TRBJ2-1,NA,TRBV5-1,NA,CASSQQASYEQFF,TGCGCCAGCAGCCAGCAGGCGAGCTATGAGCAGTTCTTC
TRBJ2-5,NA,TRBV29-1,NA,CSVDSRETQYF,TGCAGCGTTGATTCGCGGGAGACCCAGTACTTC
TRBJ1-2,TRBD1,TRBV19,NA,CASKETDRDGGYTF,TGTGCCAGTAAGGAGACAGACAGGGACGGTGGCTACACCTTC
TRBJ2-7,NA,TRBV5-6,NA,CASSLGIFYEQYF,TGTGCCAGCAGCTTGGGTATCTTCTACGAGCAGTACTTC
TRBJ2-7,NA,TRBV19,NA,CASSIDRGDYEQYF,TGTGCCAGTAGTATAGATCGCGGGGACTACGAGCAGTACTTC
TRBJ2-3,TRBD1,TRBV5-5,NA,CASSSGQGALSTDTQYF,TGTGCCAGCAGCTCGGGACAGGGGGCGCTGAGCACAGATACGCAGTATTTT
TRBJ1-5,NA,TRBV4-1,NA,CASSQVPTLSNQPQHF,TGCGCCAGCAGCCAAGTACCGACTCTCAGCAATCAGCCCCAGCATTTT